This T cell receptor (beta chain) was recovered during a study of cytomegalovirus exposure and HLA in healthy donors. Turning to this clone: Its antigen remains unidentified.

In the PCR, 60 Vbeta and 13 Jbeta primers were used. TCRdb's copy holds only in-frame clones and misses some; the assay was immunoSEQ multiplex PCR. Of around 110,000 clones detected, roughly 70% appear once; the ten largest clones hold around 13%. Germline V CDR1 and CDR2: SGHTA, FQGTGA. V gave up 2 bases and J gave up 3 bases; unmatched junction bases: 2. The CDR3 length is 15 residues. Overall study findings and caveats: Later analysis suggested links between common viral pathogens and several top significant clusters.

The sequenced material came from PBMCs. This receptor was obtained from a woman aged 40 to 55 in good health and CMV-seropositive. The rearrangement uses TRBV7-3 and TRBJ2-5; TRBD2 matches at 11 bases. The CDR3 sequence is CASSLLAGGEETQYF. The CDR3, as DNA: TGTGCCAGCAGCTTACTAGCGGGGGGAGAAGAGACCCAGTACTTC.